A selection of T cell receptor beta chains follows, all from one sample in a study of human T cells and chemical hapten exposure. TCRdb re-analysed the RACE reads in MiXCR, keeping a single row per CDR3 protein. The sample lists 200,000 to 300,000 distinct CDR3 sequences; about 9.4% were seen once. Sequencing used whole blood, obtained in connection with sensitization to the hapten diphenylcyclopropenone (DPC). The receptors were sampled from a woman aged 40 to 49 with alopecia areata. Some clones in this sample may be carry-over from other donors' samples. CDR3s include the opening cysteine and the closing phenylalanine or tryptophan. Fields, in order: CDR3 protein, CDR3 DNA, D gene, V gene, J gene, clone size. A D gene is named only where the DNA matches it firmly. Clone size is not always given. Where it is, it says once, few, many or a class for expanded clones.

CDR3aa: CASSGSGPKDF
CDR3nt: TGTGCCAGCAGCGGATCGGGTCCCAAGGATTTT
d_gene: NA
v_gene: TRBV3-1
j_gene: TRBJ1-3
abundance: NA

CDR3aa: CASSLGGRGQPQHF
CDR3nt: TGCGCCAGCAGCTTGGGAGGGCGAGGCCAGCCCCAGCATTTT
d_gene: NA
v_gene: TRBV5-1
j_gene: TRBJ1-5
abundance: few

CDR3aa: CSVDRRGTDTQYF
CDR3nt: TGCAGCGTTGACCGTCGTGGAACAGATACGCAGTATTTT
d_gene: NA
v_gene: TRBV29-1
j_gene: TRBJ2-3
abundance: many

CDR3aa: CASSLRPSGTNEQFF
CDR3nt: TGCGCCAGCAGCTTGCGGCCTAGCGGGACAAATGAGCAGTTCTTC
d_gene: TRBD2
v_gene: TRBV5-1
j_gene: TRBJ2-1
abundance: few

CDR3aa: CASSPVGGWVNEQFF
CDR3nt: TGTGCCAGCAGCCCAGTAGGAGGGTGGGTCAATGAGCAGTTCTTC
d_gene: NA
v_gene: TRBV7-6
j_gene: TRBJ2-1
abundance: few

CDR3aa: CASSLSRRDRGHYGYTF
CDR3nt: TGTGCCAGCAGTTTGTCCAGAAGGGACAGGGGACACTATGGCTACACCTTC
d_gene: TRBD1
v_gene: TRBV28
j_gene: TRBJ1-2
abundance: NA

CDR3aa: CASSLAVSASYNEQFF
CDR3nt: TGTGCCAGCAGCTTAGCGGTTAGCGCCTCCTACAATGAGCAGTTCTTC
d_gene: NA
v_gene: TRBV7-6
j_gene: TRBJ2-1
abundance: NA

CDR3aa: CSVEDPGARDGSFYEQYF
CDR3nt: TGCAGCGTTGAAGACCCCGGGGCACGGGACGGGTCCTTCTACGAGCAGTACTTC
d_gene: NA
v_gene: TRBV29-1
j_gene: TRBJ2-7
abundance: NA

CDR3aa: CASSLRPQGFDKNIQYF
CDR3nt: TGCGCCAGCAGCTTACGCCCTCAGGGCTTCGACAAAAACATTCAGTACTTC
d_gene: NA
v_gene: TRBV5-1
j_gene: TRBJ2-4
abundance: few

CDR3aa: CASSAGTGQHGYTF
CDR3nt: TGTGCCAGCAGCGCCGGAACGGGGCAACATGGCTACACCTTC
d_gene: NA
v_gene: TRBV9
j_gene: TRBJ1-2
abundance: NA

CDR3aa: CASIRTGGNTEAFF
CDR3nt: TGTGCCAGCATACGGACAGGGGGCAACACTGAAGCTTTCTTT
d_gene: TRBD1
v_gene: TRBV12-3/TRBV12-4
j_gene: TRBJ1-1
abundance: NA

CDR3aa: CSYEIDYNEQFF
CDR3nt: TGCAGTTATGAAATAGATTACAATGAGCAGTTCTTC
d_gene: NA
v_gene: TRBV29-1
j_gene: TRBJ2-1
abundance: NA

CDR3aa: CASSEVPANQPQHF
CDR3nt: TGTGCCAGCAGTGAAGTGCCGGCGAATCAGCCCCAGCATTTT
d_gene: NA
v_gene: TRBV6-1
j_gene: TRBJ1-5
abundance: few

CDR3aa: CASSARSNTGSASPLHF
CDR3nt: TGTGCCAGCAGTGCCCGGAGCAACACAGGGTCGGCTTCACCCCTCCACTTT
d_gene: NA
v_gene: TRBV6-2/TRBV6-3
j_gene: TRBJ1-6
abundance: NA

CDR3aa: CASSELPKITGGVEQYF
CDR3nt: TGCGCCAGCAGTGAACTCCCGAAAATCACAGGGGGCGTCGAGCAGTACTTC
d_gene: TRBD1
v_gene: TRBV10-1
j_gene: TRBJ2-7
abundance: NA

CDR3aa: CSARVLLAGTTGELFF
CDR3nt: TGCAGTGCTAGAGTACTACTAGCGGGGACGACCGGGGAGCTGTTTTTT
d_gene: TRBD2
v_gene: TRBV20-1
j_gene: TRBJ2-2
abundance: few

CDR3aa: CASSFGGGSSYNEQFF
CDR3nt: TGCGCCAGCAGCTTCGGGGGAGGGAGCTCCTACAATGAGCAGTTCTTC
d_gene: TRBD2
v_gene: TRBV5-1
j_gene: TRBJ2-1
abundance: many

CDR3aa: CASSLPSIAGELFF
CDR3nt: TGTGCCAGCAGTTTACCCTCCATCGCCGGGGAGCTGTTTTTT
d_gene: NA
v_gene: TRBV27
j_gene: TRBJ2-2
abundance: few

CDR3aa: CSARDLVNTEAFF
CDR3nt: TGCAGTGCTAGAGATTTAGTGAACACTGAAGCTTTCTTT
d_gene: NA
v_gene: TRBV20-1
j_gene: TRBJ1-1
abundance: many

CDR3aa: CASRRQGSDTQYF
CDR3nt: TGTGCCAGCCGCCGTCAGGGTTCAGATACGCAGTATTTT
d_gene: NA
v_gene: TRBV28
j_gene: TRBJ2-3
abundance: few

CDR3aa: CASSPREGNYEQYF
CDR3nt: TGTGCCAGCAGCCCACGGGAGGGCAACTACGAGCAGTACTTC
d_gene: TRBD2
v_gene: TRBV4-2
j_gene: TRBJ2-7
abundance: NA

CDR3aa: CVSSVGGSGISYNEQFF
CDR3nt: TGTGTCAGCAGCGTAGGTGGTAGCGGGATCTCCTACAATGAGCAGTTCTTC
d_gene: TRBD2
v_gene: TRBV9
j_gene: TRBJ2-1
abundance: NA

CDR3aa: CASSPPGSETQYF
CDR3nt: TGTGCCAGCAGCCCACCGGGGAGTGAGACCCAGTACTTC
d_gene: NA
v_gene: TRBV7-2
j_gene: TRBJ2-5
abundance: many

CDR3aa: CASSRSIMTGPSSYNEQFF
CDR3nt: TGTGCCAGCAGCCGCAGTATCATGACAGGCCCGAGCTCCTACAATGAGCAGTTCTTC
d_gene: NA
v_gene: TRBV5-5
j_gene: TRBJ2-1
abundance: NA

CDR3aa: CSVDSPGTSGRGQQYF
CDR3nt: TGCAGCGTGGATTCTCCCGGGACTAGCGGGAGAGGGCAGCAGTACTTC
d_gene: TRBD2
v_gene: TRBV29-1
j_gene: TRBJ2-7
abundance: many

CDR3aa: CSALLAGTETQYF
CDR3nt: TGCAGCGCGTTACTAGCGGGGACAGAGACCCAGTACTTC
d_gene: TRBD2
v_gene: TRBV29-1
j_gene: TRBJ2-5
abundance: few

CDR3aa: CASSAVGRSTGNTIYF
CDR3nt: TGTGCCAGCAGCGCCGTAGGCAGGTCTACTGGAAACACCATATATTTT
d_gene: NA
v_gene: TRBV7-2
j_gene: TRBJ1-3
abundance: NA

CDR3aa: CASSPGTLGNTIYF
CDR3nt: TGTGCCAGCAGCCCCGGGACTTTAGGAAACACCATATATTTT
d_gene: NA
v_gene: TRBV11-2
j_gene: TRBJ1-3
abundance: NA

CDR3aa: CASARTGETQYF
CDR3nt: TGTGCCAGCGCCCGGACGGGGGAGACCCAGTACTTC
d_gene: NA
v_gene: TRBV7-6
j_gene: TRBJ2-5
abundance: many

CDR3aa: CASSPYQVAGYNEQFF
CDR3nt: TGTGCCAGCAGTCCCTATCAAGTAGCGGGGTACAATGAGCAGTTCTTC
d_gene: TRBD2
v_gene: TRBV6-2/TRBV6-3
j_gene: TRBJ2-1
abundance: NA

CDR3aa: CASSWEGNGYTF
CDR3nt: TGTGCCAGCAGCTGGGAGGGAAATGGCTACACCTTC
d_gene: NA
v_gene: TRBV11-2
j_gene: TRBJ1-2
abundance: NA

CDR3aa: CASSSLVRVYGQYF
CDR3nt: TGTGCCAGCAGCAGCTTAGTCCGTGTGTACGGGCAGTACTTC
d_gene: NA
v_gene: TRBV6-2/TRBV6-3
j_gene: TRBJ2-7
abundance: many

CDR3aa: CASSSGTGKAFF
CDR3nt: TGTGCCAGCAGTTCGGGGACAGGGAAGGCTTTCTTT
d_gene: TRBD1
v_gene: TRBV12-3/TRBV12-4
j_gene: TRBJ1-1
abundance: NA

CDR3aa: CAINRGQRNSPLHF
CDR3nt: TGTGCCATCAACCGAGGACAGCGAAATTCACCCCTCCACTTT
d_gene: NA
v_gene: TRBV10-3
j_gene: TRBJ1-6
abundance: few

CDR3aa: CSGAKNTEAFF
CDR3nt: TGCAGCGGCGCCAAGAACACTGAAGCTTTCTTT
d_gene: NA
v_gene: TRBV29-1
j_gene: TRBJ1-1
abundance: few

CDR3aa: CASSVDNYGYTF
CDR3nt: TGTGCCAGCAGCGTAGACAACTATGGCTACACCTTC
d_gene: NA
v_gene: TRBV9
j_gene: TRBJ1-2
abundance: many

CDR3aa: CASSLAGGAFTEAFF
CDR3nt: TGTGCCAGCAGTTTAGCCGGGGGCGCGTTCACTGAAGCTTTCTTT
d_gene: NA
v_gene: TRBV27
j_gene: TRBJ1-1
abundance: many

CDR3aa: CASSTTSGTVYEQFF
CDR3nt: TGTGCCAGCAGCACGACTAGCGGGACCGTGTATGAGCAGTTCTTC
d_gene: TRBD2
v_gene: TRBV28
j_gene: TRBJ2-1
abundance: NA

CDR3aa: CASSQDWKETQYF
CDR3nt: TGTGCCAGCAGCCAAGATTGGAAGGAGACCCAGTACTTC
d_gene: NA
v_gene: TRBV4-2
j_gene: TRBJ2-5
abundance: NA

CDR3aa: CASRLDRDRGLNQPQHF
CDR3nt: TGTGCAAGTCGCTTAGACCGGGACAGGGGGCTGAATCAGCCCCAGCATTTT
d_gene: NA
v_gene: TRBV12-2
j_gene: TRBJ1-5
abundance: few

CDR3aa: CSVITQGSYEQYF
CDR3nt: TGCAGCGTCATCACACAGGGCTCCTACGAGCAGTACTTC
d_gene: NA
v_gene: TRBV29-1
j_gene: TRBJ2-7
abundance: NA

CDR3aa: CASSERATGANVLTF
CDR3nt: TGTGCCAGCAGTGAAAGGGCTACTGGGGCCAACGTCCTGACTTTC
d_gene: NA
v_gene: TRBV2
j_gene: TRBJ2-6
abundance: NA

CDR3aa: CASSAHGTSGRSDTQYF
CDR3nt: TGTGCCAGCAGTGCCCACGGGACTAGCGGGAGGTCAGATACGCAGTATTTT
d_gene: TRBD2
v_gene: TRBV6-5
j_gene: TRBJ2-3
abundance: few

CDR3aa: CSVGRDRGEAFF
CDR3nt: TGCAGCGTTGGCCGGGACAGGGGGGAAGCTTTCTTT
d_gene: TRBD1
v_gene: TRBV29-1
j_gene: TRBJ1-1
abundance: NA

CDR3aa: CASSQGQEASYEQYF
CDR3nt: TGTGCCAGCAGTCAGGGGCAGGAGGCCTCCTACGAGCAGTACTTC
d_gene: NA
v_gene: TRBV12-3/TRBV12-4
j_gene: TRBJ2-7
abundance: NA

CDR3aa: CASSFTGDIQYF
CDR3nt: TGTGCCAGCAGTTTTACGGGTGACATTCAGTACTTC
d_gene: NA
v_gene: TRBV12-3/TRBV12-4
j_gene: TRBJ2-4
abundance: many

CDR3aa: CASSQDLGRQGEQYF
CDR3nt: TGTGCCAGCAGCCAAGACCTGGGTAGACAAGGGGAGCAGTATTTT
d_gene: NA
v_gene: TRBV4-2
j_gene: TRBJ2-3
abundance: few

CDR3aa: CASSHNADSRKSPLHF
CDR3nt: TGTGCCAGCAGCCACAATGCGGACTCTCGAAAATCACCCCTCCACTTT
d_gene: NA
v_gene: TRBV11-1
j_gene: TRBJ1-6
abundance: many